Each of the 27 T cell receptor beta chains below was sequenced from the same sample in a study of OX40 agonist ivuxolimab in advanced cancers. Clones were read by immunoSEQ multiplex PCR, and TCRdb kept only the in-frame ones, dropping some. This sample has under 50,000 clones, with 70% to 90% found just once. The material was CD4+ or CD8+ T cells sorted from blood, obtained in a trial of the OX40 agonist ivuxolimab. The receptors shown here come from an adult with an advanced solid tumor such as melanoma, head and neck, liver or kidney cancer.

This clone appeared once. The chain is built from TRBV27 and TRBJ2-7; the D is unclear. This CDR3 spans 13 amino acids. Germline lookup yields CDR1 MNHEY and CDR2 SMNVEV (reference sequence). Trimming removed 3 bases at V and 0 bases at J, with 6 bases between. CDR3 nucleotides: TGTGCCAGCAGTTTTACCAGCTCCTACGAGCAGTACTTC. This gives the protein CASSFTSSYEQYF.

This clone was found once. The chain uses TRBV10-2 and TRBJ1-2; 10 bases fit TRBD1. Germline V gene sequence: CDR1 WSHSY, CDR2 SAAADI. The CDR3 has 15 amino acids. V gave up 0 bases and J gave up 4 bases; unmatched junction bases: 2. Written as DNA, the CDR3 is TGCGCCAGCAGTGAGTCAGGGACAGGGGTCTATGGCTACACCTTC. Translation gives CASSESGTGVYGYTF.

The chain couples TRBV9 to TRBJ1-3; D might be TRBD1 (6 bases). CDR1 and CDR2 from the germline V gene are SGDLS and YYNGEE. V lost 3 bases to trimming and J lost 2 bases, with 12 bases between them. This CDR3 is built from 15 residues. CDR3 amino acids: CASSGTGLAGNTIYF. CDR3 in DNA: TGTGCCAGCAGCGGCACAGGGTTGGCTGGAAACACCATATATTTT.

The chain couples TRBV4-1 to TRBJ2-7; 7 positions match TRBD1. Germline V gives CDR1 MGHRA, CDR2 YSYEKL. The CDR3 consists of 15 residues. Losses at the gene ends were 2 bases for V and 1 base for J; bases not matched to a gene: 5. DNA of the CDR3: TGCGCCAGCAGCCAACTTGGGACAGATTCCTACGAGCAGTACTTC. It specifies CASSQLGTDSYEQYF.

This chain uses TRBV30 with TRBJ2-1; TRBD2 agrees at 7 bases. Germline values: CDR1 GTSNPN, CDR2 SVGIG (reference sequence). The CDR3 contains 17 residues. The V gene end was trimmed by 1 base and the J gene end by 9 bases; junction bases not matched to a gene: 18. This CDR3 is CAWSAHRSRTSVSEQFF. The DNA of the CDR3 is TGTGCCTGGAGTGCACACCGCTCTCGAACTAGCGTTTCTGAGCAGTTCTTC. The whole variable domain, remainder taken from reference TRBV30 and TRBJ2-1, is SQTIHQWPATLVQPVGSPLSLECTVEGTSNPNLYWYRQAAGRGLQLLFYSVGIGQISSEVPQNLSASRPQDRQFILSSKKLLLSDSGFYLCAWSAHRSRTSVSEQFFGPGTRLTVL.

The chain joins TRBV4-1 to TRBJ2-1, with a tentative D call TRBD2 (6 bases). Germline loops: CDR1 MGHRA, CDR2 YSYEKL. The CDR3 has 13 amino acids. Between the trimmed V and J ends, which lost 5 bases and 5 bases, there was a span of 10 bases. The CDR3 DNA sequence: TGCGCCAGCAGCGCCCCGGGGGACAATGAGCAGTTCTTC. As protein: CASSAPGDNEQFF.

The J gene is TRBJ2-3, the V gene TRBV7-8, with 13 bases aligning to TRBD2. V lost 5 bases to trimming and J lost 2 bases; unmatched junction nucleotides: 10. This CDR3 comprises 18 residues. The germline V gene encodes CDR1 SGHVS and CDR2 FQNEAQ. CDR3 coding DNA: TGTGCCAGCAGCCTCCGGCGGGGACTAGCGGGGCTCACAGATACGCAGTATTTT. Its translation: CASSLRRGLAGLTDTQYF. Combining the CDR3 with reference TRBV7-8 and TRBJ2-3 gives the whole variable domain GAGVSQSPRYKVAKRGQDVALRCDPISGHVSLFWYQQALGQGPEFLTYFQNEAQLDKSGLPSDRFFAERPEGSVSTLKIQRTQQEDSAVYLCASSLRRGLAGLTDTQYFGPGTRLTVL.

The genes are TRBV7-9 and TRBJ2-5; the match to TRBD1 covers 7 bases. Germline values: CDR1 SEHNR, CDR2 FQNEAQ (reference sequence). With 3 bases clipped from V and 5 bases from J, the junction kept 3 bases outside the gene matches. The CDR3 has 13 amino acids. The CDR3 DNA is TGTGCCAGCAGCTTCGACAGGGTCGAGACCCAGTACTTC. Translated: CASSFDRVETQYF.

The rearrangement links TRBV9 to TRBJ2-1, with 10 positions matching TRBD2. Per germline, CDR1 SGDLS and CDR2 YYNGEE. This CDR3 spans 15 amino acids. V trimming: 5 bases; J trimming: 8 bases; junction bases outside the gene matches: 10. In DNA, the CDR3 is TGTGCCAGCAGGCCCCCGGGACTAGCGAGCCATGAGCAGTTCTTC. This encodes CASRPPGLASHEQFF.

This rearrangement joins TRBV6-5 to TRBJ2-7; no clear D gene. Germline V gene data show CDR1 as MNHEY and CDR2 as SVGAGI. The CDR3 covers 11 residues. V lost 4 bases to trimming and J lost 8 bases, with 9 bases between them. This chain's CDR3 is CASSLGPQQYF. In nucleotides, the CDR3 is TGTGCCAGCAGTTTAGGACCTCAGCAGTACTTC.

This clone was observed a single time. The genes are TRBV7-6 and TRBJ1-3, with no clear D. This CDR3 region has 17 residues. From germline, CDR1 is SGHVS and CDR2 FNYEAQ. Trimming stripped 4 bases from V and 0 bases from J, with 16 bases between. CDR3 bases: TGTGCCAGCAGCTCCTCTCCTACACCGAGCTCTGGAAACACCATATATTTT. Translated: CASSSSPTPSSGNTIYF.

V is TRBV19 and J is TRBJ2-1; D is ambiguous. Between the trimmed V and J ends, which lost 0 bases and 4 bases, there was a span of 10 bases. Germline V gene lookup returns CDR1 LNHDA and CDR2 SQIVND (reference sequence). The CDR3 has 15 residues. The CDR3 spells CASSIDMTPYNEQFF. The CDR3 nucleotides read TGTGCCAGTAGTATAGATATGACACCTTACAATGAGCAGTTCTTC.

The chain employs TRBV5-6 and TRBJ2-3, with a weak D call TRBD1 (6 bases). This CDR3 is built from 16 residues. The V and J ends lost 2 bases and 2 bases respectively, with 15 bases between them. CDR1 and CDR2 from the germline V gene are SGHDT and YYEEEE. The CDR3 here is CASSFQRTAYTDTQYF. As DNA, the CDR3 is TGTGCCAGCAGCTTCCAGAGGACAGCCTACACAGATACGCAGTATTTT.

The chain carries TRBV4-1 and TRBJ1-2; perhaps TRBD1 as D (5 bases). The length of the CDR3 is 15 residues. The germline CDR1 and CDR2 sequences are MGHRA and YSYEKL. V dropped 2 bases and J dropped 7 bases, with 17 bases sitting between them. Written as DNA, the CDR3 is TGCGCCAGCAGCCAACCCTTTGGGGTTCAGGGTGGCTACACCTTC. It yields the protein CASSQPFGVQGGYTF.

The chain's CDR3 is CASSLAGGVGNTIYF. The CDR3 DNA follows: TGTGCCAGCAGCTTAGCGGGGGGGGTTGGAAACACCATATATTTT. The chain joins TRBV7-8 to TRBJ1-3, with D perhaps TRBD1 (5 bases). This CDR3 contains 15 residues. The germline V gene encodes CDR1 SGHVS and CDR2 FQNEAQ. V shed 0 bases and J shed 3 bases, with 9 bases lying between them.

This clone was counted only a few times. CDR3 in amino acids: CASSLTGPSGANVLTF. For the CDR3, the DNA is TGTGCCAGCAGTTTGACAGGTCCGTCTGGGGCCAACGTCCTGACTTTC. This sequence joins TRBV27 and TRBJ2-6; tentatively, D is TRBD1 (6 bases). V shed 3 bases and J shed 1 base, with 10 bases lying between them. The CDR3 is 16 amino acids. Germline V gene data show CDR1 as MNHEY and CDR2 as SMNVEV (reference sequence). Variable domain in full (rest from reference TRBV27 and TRBJ2-6): EAQVTQNPRYLITVTGKKLTVTCSQNMNHEYMSWYRQDPGLGLRQIYYSMNVEVTDKGDVPEGYKVSRKEKRNFPLILESPSPNQTSLYFCASSLTGPSGANVLTFGAGSRLTVL.

The V gene is TRBV5-1, the J gene TRBJ2-3, with D unclear. V lost 3 bases to trimming and J lost 6 bases, with 14 bases between them. The CDR3 has 14 residues. CDR1 and CDR2 from the germline V gene are SGHRS and YFSETQ. CDR3 amino acids: CASSSEITWDTQYF. CDR3 nucleotides: TGCGCCAGCAGCTCCGAAATTACATGGGATACGCAGTATTTT.

This clone was seen just once. The chain recombines TRBV29-1 with TRBJ2-1; 11 bases match TRBD2. CDR1 and CDR2 (germline): SQVTM, ANQGSEA. V shed 6 bases, J shed 12 bases, and the junction held 13 bases outside the gene matches. This CDR3 contains 14 residues. CDR3 amino acids: CSVMGTSGRSRQFF. In DNA form, the CDR3 reads TGCAGCGTCATGGGCACTAGCGGGAGAAGTAGGCAGTTCTTC.

The chain uses TRBV11-2 and TRBJ2-1, with 10 bases fitting TRBD2. This CDR3 has 16 amino acids. The ends lost 6 bases at V and 2 bases at J; junction bases unmatched: 7. CDR1 and CDR2 (germline): SGHAT, FQNNGV. The CDR3 DNA reads as TGTGCCAGCAGTTACGGACTAGCGGCAACCTACAATGAGCAGTTCTTC. Its translation: CASSYGLAATYNEQFF.

This chain links TRBV19 with TRBJ2-1; D remains unclear. From germline, CDR1 is LNHDA and CDR2 SQIVND (reference sequence). The CDR3 runs 15 residues. The V end was cut by 10 bases, the J end by 0 bases, with 16 bases between. The CDR3 nucleotides read TGTGCCACCCGCTTAGGACCCAGCTCCTACAATGAGCAGTTCTTC. Translation: CATRLGPSSYNEQFF.

The genes are TRBV7-6 and TRBJ2-5; D gene ambiguous. Trimming removed 5 bases at V and 7 bases at J, with 14 bases between. Germline CDR1 is SGHVS and CDR2 is FNYEAQ. CDR3 size: 13 residues. The DNA for the CDR3 is TGTGCCAGCAGCCTGACTGATTTGGGGACCCAGTACTTC. The encoded protein is CASSLTDLGTQYF.

The V gene is TRBV7-2, the J gene TRBJ1-2; possible D gene TRBD1, 5 bases. V was clipped by 0 bases and J by 8 bases, with 7 bases between them. The CDR3 is 12 amino acids. The germline CDR1 and CDR2 sequences are SGHTA and FQGNSA. Here the CDR3 DNA reads TGTGCCAGCAGCTTAGCAGGGGAGGGCTACACCTTC. Its protein product is CASSLAGEGYTF.

This chain connects TRBV4-1 to TRBJ1-1, with 10 bases lining up with TRBD1. CDR1 is MGHRA, CDR2 YSYEKL, per germline. V gave up 4 bases and J gave up 4 bases; unmatched junction bases: 6. The CDR3 extends over 15 amino acids. The CDR3 DNA follows: TGCGCCAGCAGCCTTCGACAGGGGGCAATCACTGAAGCTTTCTTT. Protein sequence: CASSLRQGAITEAFF.

This chain links TRBV19 with TRBJ2-2; 8 nucleotides align to TRBD2. The junction had 11 bases not matched to a gene; V was cut back by 0 bases and J by 8 bases. CDR3 length: 17 amino acids. Germline V gives CDR1 LNHDA, CDR2 SQIVND (reference sequence). The CDR3 region is CASSIESRGALSGELFF. The CDR3 DNA reads TGTGCCAGTAGTATAGAATCGCGGGGGGCCCTTAGTGGGGAGCTGTTTTTT.

Here the CDR3 reads CASSASTGQYTEAFF. DNA for the CDR3: TGTGCCAGCAGCGCTTCGACAGGGCAATACACTGAAGCTTTCTTT. The V call is TRBV9, the J call TRBJ1-1; 7 bases line up with TRBD1. This CDR3 has 15 residues. Germline assignment: CDR1 SGDLS and CDR2 YYNGEE. The ends lost 3 bases at V and 3 bases at J; junction bases unmatched: 8.

This clone has just one count. The chain recombines TRBV28 with TRBJ2-7, with TRBD1 as a possible D gene (5 bases). The CDR3 has 14 residues. With 9 bases removed from V and 2 bases from J, the gap between germline ends came to 17 bases. In germline, CDR1 is MDHEN, CDR2 SYDVKM. The CDR3 region has the DNA TGTGCCAGTCGCTACAGGACAAACCCCTACGAGCAGTACTTC. It specifies CASRYRTNPYEQYF. The entire variable domain, with the rest obtained from reference TRBV28 and TRBJ2-7, is as follows: DVKVTQSSRYLVKRTGEKVFLECVQDMDHENMFWYRQDPGLGLRLIYFSYDVKMKEKGDIPEGYSVSREKKERFSLILESASTNQTSMYLCASRYRTNPYEQYFGPGTRLTVT.

The V call is TRBV18, the J call TRBJ1-1; D may be TRBD1 (5 bases). The CDR3 loop spans 14 amino acids. Germline CDR1 KGHSH, CDR2 LQKENI. Trimming took off 5 bases at V and 0 bases at J, with 10 bases between the two ends. For the CDR3, the DNA is TGTGCCAGCTCATGGGGGGGAATGAACACTGAAGCTTTCTTT. Amino acids: CASSWGGMNTEAFF. Full variable domain (rest looked up from reference TRBV18 and TRBJ1-1): NAGVMQNPRHLVRRRGQEARLRCSPMKGHSHVYWYRQLPEEGLKFMVYLQKENIIDESGMPKERFSAEFPKEGPSILRIQQVVRGDSAAYFCASSWGGMNTEAFFGQGTRLTVV.